This T cell receptor (beta chain) was documented in a study of Tregs in tolerant kidney transplant recipients (dated by TCRdb to 2018 to 2020). Background on the whole study: The study applied TCRbeta sequencing to find donor-specific regulatory T cells before combined kidney and bone marrow transplantation and then followed those same cells after transplant. What the study reported, not specific to this receptor: Expanding Tregs with activated donor B cells appeared to identify the most biologically relevant and donor-specific TCRbeta repertoire. The study was limited by small patient numbers, and the findings need validation in larger populations and under other immunosuppression protocols. Although technical replication error seemed to be minimal, the question of biological reproducibility was not addressed directly. For some patients, the PCR primers changed as time went on, which meant samples from those patients could not be compared with one another at the nucleotide level. Donor-specific Treg expansion was found to exceed global Treg expansion in tolerant patients, suggesting antigen-driven rather than nonspecific expansion.

Concerning this clone: Its antigen is unknown. The CDR3 is cut off 3 residues early in the read; its end comes from the germline J gene.

V drops 1 base and J drops 7 bases, leaving 19 bases in between. Per the germline V gene, SGHVS is the CDR1 and FNYEAQ is the CDR2. The CDR3 starts with the cysteine, ends with the phenylalanine, and has 17 residues. Only the CDR3 bases that were read are kept: 42 of them, in frame from base 1. The transplants used related donors with nonmyeloablative bone marrow transplantation, and mixed chimerism in the human trials was transient. Thawed PBMCs were FACS-sorted into unstimulated Tregs (CD4+CD25+CD127-), CD4+ non-Tregs (CD4+CD25-), CD4 cells and CD8 cells. The patients were a few recipients of combined kidney and bone marrow transplants from the ITN036ST trial, and samples were available only for these trial subjects. Healthy control blood was separated into PBMCs by Ficoll density gradient and cryopreserved, and patient PBMCs were collected both before and after transplant. For TCRbeta CDR3 sequencing, genomic DNA from the sorted cells was extracted using the QIAGEN DNeasy Blood and Tissue Kit. High-throughput TCRbeta CDR3 sequencing was carried out commercially through immunoSEQ, with PCR amplification with bias correction and internal controls included. Regarding the original processing steps: A unique productive TCRbeta sequence was defined by the CDR3 nucleotide sequence when primers matched, and otherwise by the CDR3 amino acid sequence together with the Vbeta and Jbeta genes. To correct for sorting error, sequences found in more than one sorted population at a frequency ratio of 2:1 or less were discarded, and the remaining shared sequences were assigned to the population with the higher frequency. A sequence counted as donor-reactive if, in CFSE-low cells, the sequence had a frequency of at least 0.01% and was expanded at least 5-fold compared with unstimulated cells. Jensen-Shannon divergence calculated on the top 100 TCRbeta sequences ranked by frequency was used to measure repertoire divergence. For any sample with multiple sequencing runs, sorting error was corrected in each run separately before the runs were pooled. The table comes from immuneACCESS by way of TCRdb, which keeps in-frame sequences with V and J called. Part of the clones is missing from these tables; in studies checked, under half for an unresolved V gene and the rest for unknown reasons. That table gives V, J and clone size, and the DNA gave D and trimming. Per the sample table, the count is some 30,000 clones. 1.8% of the sample comes from the top ten.

The sequence was collected from a human patient who received a combined kidney and bone marrow transplant. In transplant recipients, some T cells may be of donor rather than host origin. The source was CD4+ T cells from blood (PBMCs), collected 24 months after the transplant. Recombination connected TRBV7-6 to TRBJ1-4; the best D guess is TRBD1, with 5 bases matching. The CDR3 region reads CASSLGSGRTNGEKLFF. CDR3 DNA (partial): TGTGCCAGCAGCTTAGGGAGCGGGAGGACAAATGGTGAAAAA.